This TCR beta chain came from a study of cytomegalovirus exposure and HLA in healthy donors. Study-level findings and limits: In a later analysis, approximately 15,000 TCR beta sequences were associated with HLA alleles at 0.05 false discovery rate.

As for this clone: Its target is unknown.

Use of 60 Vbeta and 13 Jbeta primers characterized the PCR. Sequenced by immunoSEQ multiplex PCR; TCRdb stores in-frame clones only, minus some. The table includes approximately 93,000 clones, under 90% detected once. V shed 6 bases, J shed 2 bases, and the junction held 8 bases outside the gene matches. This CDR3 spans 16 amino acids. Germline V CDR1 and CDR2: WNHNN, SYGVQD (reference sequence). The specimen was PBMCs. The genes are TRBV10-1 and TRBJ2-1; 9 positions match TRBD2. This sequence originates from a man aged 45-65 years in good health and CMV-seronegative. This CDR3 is CASSNQAGGPYNEQFF. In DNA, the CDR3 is TGCGCCAGCAGCAACCAAGCGGGAGGACCCTACAATGAGCAGTTCTTC.